The clone carrying this TCR beta chain was counted ten times or more. Its antigen is unknown. Time point given: newly diagnosed GD, antithyroid drugs for less than 3 months. The TCR library was made from RNA extracted from PBMCs. American Thyroid Association guidelines served as the basis for diagnosing Graves' disease. This CDR3 is 13 amino acids long. Germline V gene lookup returns CDR1 MNHEY and CDR2 SMNVEV (reference sequence). The V end lost 6 bases, the J end lost 6 bases, and 15 bases lay between the germline ends. This specimen belongs to a study of regulatory T cells in long-lasting Graves disease. Study conclusions and caveats: TRBV28, TRBJ1-2 and TRBJ2-5 were favored in persistent disease.

The TCR beta library used iRepertoire HTBI primers with Arm-PCR amplification of CDR3. TCRdb recomputed calls from the multiplex PCR reads with MiXCR, one row per CDR3 protein. The sample lists 400,000 to 500,000 distinct CDR3 sequences; approximately 16% were seen once. The same specimen was also included in a second study, on T cells in Graves' hyperthyroidism and ophthalmopathy. That source adds: For ophthalmopathy, model prediction preceded onset by a median approximately 6 months.

This sequence joins TRBV27 and TRBJ2-7, with D perhaps TRBD1 (5 bases). The sequencing used peripheral blood mononuclear cells (PBMCs), collected at new diagnosis, from a patient treated with antithyroid drugs. This clonotype originated in a woman aged 18-29 years with Graves disease. The CDR3 loop is CASSLGQYFEQYF. DNA of the CDR3: TGTGCCAGCAGCCTGGGGCAGTACTTCGAGCAGTACTTC.